Presented here are 27 T cell receptor beta chains from one specimen sequenced in a study of cytomegalovirus exposure and HLA in healthy donors. PCR was performed using 60 Vbeta and 13 Jbeta primers. Measured with immunoSEQ multiplex PCR; TCRdb has only the in-frame clones, and not every one. The sample comprises roughly 110,000 clones, about 85% of which are singletons, and approximately 2.4% rests with the top ten. The sequencing sample was made of PBMCs. Receptors originate from a young man in good health and CMV-seronegative.

This chain connects TRBV9 to TRBJ2-7, with TRBD1 matching over 9 bases. V lost 3 bases, J lost 2 bases, and 6 bases stayed unmatched. Germline V gene lookup returns CDR1 SGDLS and CDR2 YYNGEE. The CDR3 spans 15 residues. CDR3 protein: CASSGGGTGTYEQYF. As DNA, the CDR3 is TGTGCCAGCAGCGGGGGGGGGACAGGGACCTACGAGCAGTACTTC.

This chain joins TRBV15 and TRBJ1-2; 10 bases agree with TRBD1. CDR3 size: 14 residues. Losses at the gene ends were 3 bases for V and 2 bases for J; bases not matched to a gene: 0. From germline, CDR1 is LNHNV and CDR2 YYDKDF (reference sequence). The CDR3 coding sequence is TGTGCCACCAGCAGGGGACAGGGGAACTATGGCTACACCTTC. Protein sequence: CATSRGQGNYGYTF.

This chain uses TRBV11-2 with TRBJ2-7; D may be TRBD1 (5 bases). The CDR3 totals 15 residues. Trimming removed 1 base at V and 4 bases at J, with 14 bases between. Germline-derived CDR1 and CDR2 are SGHAT and FQNNGV. The CDR3 nucleotides are TGTGCCAGCAGCTTAGGGCAGGGCTTTAATTACGAGCAGTACTTC. It encodes CASSLGQGFNYEQYF.

The chain uses TRBV11-2 and TRBJ1-3; D remains ambiguous. CDR1 SGHAT and CDR2 FQNNGV come from the germline V gene. V lost 0 bases to trimming and J lost 0 bases, with 12 bases between them. The CDR3 spans 17 residues. This chain's CDR3 is CASSLDASGFSGNTIYF. CDR3 coding DNA: TGTGCCAGCAGCTTAGACGCGTCCGGTTTCTCTGGAAACACCATATATTTT.

V gene TRBV4-2 combines with J gene TRBJ2-2, with D perhaps TRBD2 (6 bases). Germline CDR1 is LGHNA and CDR2 is YNFKEQ. Trimming left V 4 bases short and J 0 bases short, with 9 bases between. This CDR3 spans 15 amino acids. CDR3 bases: TGTGCCAGCAGCCCCGGGACTTCGAACACCGGGGAGCTGTTTTTT. As protein: CASSPGTSNTGELFF.

This clone was observed a single time. The J gene is TRBJ2-7, the V gene TRBV30; D is uncertain. Per the germline V gene, CDR1 is GTSNPN and CDR2 is SVGIG (reference sequence). The V and J ends lost 5 bases and 3 bases respectively, with 8 bases between them. This CDR3 contains 11 residues. The CDR3 bases are TGTGCCTGGTTAGGAGACTACGAGCAGTACTTC. Amino acids: CAWLGDYEQYF.

The table lists this clone with a count of one. The chain uses TRBV25-1 and TRBJ1-4; TRBD1 is a possible D gene (5 bases). Looked up from germline, CDR1 is MGHDK and CDR2 is SYGVNS. V was cut by 11 bases and J by 7 bases, with 14 bases left in between. CDR3 length: 12 amino acids. CDR3 sequence (DNA): TGTGCCCCCCGCGGGGGTTGTGAAAAACTGTTTTTT. It yields the protein CAPRGGCEKLFF.

V usage is TRBV7-6 and J usage is TRBJ1-4; D is perhaps TRBD1 (5 bases). The CDR3 consists of 14 residues. V lost 5 bases to trimming and J lost 4 bases, with 11 bases between them. The germline gives CDR1 SGHVS, CDR2 FNYEAQ. CDR3: CASSPPGGNEKLFF. The CDR3 DNA follows: TGTGCCAGCAGCCCCCCGGGGGGTAATGAAAAACTGTTTTTT.

The rearrangement uses TRBV4-2 and TRBJ1-5, with 9 bases lining up with TRBD1. This CDR3 region has 16 residues. V trimming: 3 bases; J trimming: 5 bases; junction bases outside the gene matches: 8. Germline V gene lookup returns CDR1 LGHNA and CDR2 YNFKEQ. The CDR3 nucleotides are TGTGCCAGCAGCCACGATACGGACAGGGGCGATCAGCCCCAGCATTTT. Translation: CASSHDTDRGDQPQHF.

The rearrangement joins TRBV30 to TRBJ2-2; 7 nucleotides match TRBD1. Germline CDR1 reads GTSNPN; CDR2 reads SVGIG (reference sequence). J lost 5 bases, V lost 0 bases, and 3 bases had no gene match. The CDR3 extends over 14 amino acids. The CDR3 sequence: CAWSVTRGTGELFF. Here the CDR3 DNA reads TGTGCCTGGAGTGTAACCAGGGGGACCGGGGAGCTGTTTTTT.

The gene calls are TRBV29-1 and TRBJ2-1; possible D gene TRBD2, 5 bases. Trimming pared 3 bases from V and 0 bases from J, leaving 15 bases between. Germline V gene data show CDR1 as SQVTM and CDR2 as ANQGSEA. CDR3 length: 16 amino acids. CDR3 protein: CSVDRGSESSYNEQFF. The CDR3 DNA reads as TGCAGCGTTGATCGTGGGAGCGAGAGCTCCTACAATGAGCAGTTCTTC.

In its sample, this clone was seen once. The chain has TRBV18 and TRBJ2-5; 12 bases map to TRBD2. CDR1 and CDR2 from the germline V gene are KGHSH and LQKENI. With V trimmed by 0 bases and J by 10 bases, 6 bases remained unmatched. This CDR3 is built from 15 residues. CDR3 loop: CASSPPPSGGEGQYF. The CDR3 DNA follows: TGTGCCAGCTCACCACCCCCTAGCGGGGGGGAGGGCCAGTACTTC.

The rearrangement joins TRBV10-3 to TRBJ2-7; 8 positions agree with TRBD2. V was pared by 8 bases and J by 5 bases, with 8 bases of the junction left unmatched. The CDR3 loop spans 13 amino acids. Germline lookup yields CDR1 ENHRY and CDR2 SYGVKD. CDR3 nucleotides: TGTGCCATCCGGGGACTAGAAAGCGACGAGCAGTACTTC. Encoded protein: CAIRGLESDEQYF.

The chain links TRBV9 to TRBJ1-2; 8 positions agree with TRBD1. Germline values: CDR1 SGDLS, CDR2 YYNGEE. This CDR3 comprises 14 residues. Germline trimming cut 4 bases from V and 7 bases from J; bases unmatched to any gene: 9. CDR3 nucleotide sequence: TGTGCCAGCAGCACCACCAGGGGGCCCGGTGGCTACACCTTC. Protein product: CASSTTRGPGGYTF. The full variable domain, rest sourced from reference TRBV9 and TRBJ1-2, is DSGVTQTPKHLITATGQRVTLRCSPRSGDLSVYWYQQSLDQGLQFLIQYYNGEERAKGNILERFSAQQFPDLHSELNLSSLELGDSALYFCASSTTRGPGGYTFGSGTRLTVV.

CDR3 sequence (DNA): TGTGCCTGGGACAGGGGGGGAGGGCAGCCCCAGCATTTT. Translating gives CAWDRGGGQPQHF. The chain has TRBV30 and TRBJ1-5, with 9 bases lining up with TRBD1. Germline V lookup: CDR1 GTSNPN, CDR2 SVGIG (reference sequence). V shed 5 bases and J 7 bases; nucleotides not matched to a gene: 6. The length of the CDR3 is 13 residues.

The chain employs TRBV28 and TRBJ1-2; no firm D call. Trimming shortened V by 5 bases and J by 0 bases, and 10 bases separated the two germline ends. The CDR3 runs 14 residues. From germline, CDR1 is MDHEN and CDR2 SYDVKM. CDR3 protein: CASSPPPSNYGYTF. Here the CDR3 DNA reads TGTGCCAGCAGTCCCCCCCCCTCTAACTATGGCTACACCTTC.

The table lists this clone with a count of one. The V call is TRBV2, the J call TRBJ2-7; TRBD1 matches at 11 bases. CDR1 and CDR2 (germline): SNHLY, FYNNEI. J was trimmed by 4 bases and V by 8 bases; bases with no gene match: 10. The CDR3 is made up of 15 amino acids. The CDR3 bases are TGTGCCAGCTCGGCCGGGGACAGGGGGAAGTACGAGCAGTACTTC. Amino acid sequence: CASSAGDRGKYEQYF.

The chain couples TRBV5-1 to TRBJ1-1, with D unresolved. The CDR3 length is 16 residues. Germline CDR1 reads SGHRS; CDR2 reads YFSETQ. Trimming removed 1 base from V and 0 bases from J, with 13 bases in between. The CDR3 region is CASSLTQPRMNTEAFF. For the CDR3, the DNA is TGCGCCAGCAGCTTGACACAGCCCCGAATGAACACTGAAGCTTTCTTT.

This clone was detected once. This chain joins TRBV27 and TRBJ1-2; D may be TRBD1 (6 bases). Germline CDR1 is MNHEY and CDR2 is SMNVEV (reference sequence). The CDR3 covers 13 residues. The V end was cut by 4 bases, the J end by 2 bases, with 8 bases between. The CDR3 nucleotides read TGTGCCAGCAGTTCCCAGGGGAACTATGGCTACACCTTC. Protein product: CASSSQGNYGYTF.

This clone was recorded a few times. CDR3 DNA sequence: TGCGCCAGCAGCTTCGGAACGGGAGTTAACGAGCAGTTCTTC. Translation: CASSFGTGVNEQFF. The J gene is TRBJ2-1, the V gene TRBV5-1; maybe TRBD2 (6 bases). This CDR3 has 14 residues. Germline V lookup: CDR1 SGHRS, CDR2 YFSETQ. The germline V and J ends were trimmed by 2 bases and 10 bases, with 16 bases remaining between them.

The chain has TRBV13 and TRBJ2-7, with TRBD1 as a possible D gene (5 bases). Trimming shortened V by 1 base and J by 2 bases, and 12 bases separated the two germline ends. Looked up from germline, CDR1 is PRHDT and CDR2 is FYEKMQ (reference sequence). The CDR3 is made up of 15 amino acids. CDR3 bases: TGTGCCAGCAGCTTAGTCTTTGGGGCAGCCTACGAGCAGTACTTC. Protein product: CASSLVFGAAYEQYF. Looking up the rest from reference TRBV13 and TRBJ2-7 gives the full variable domain: AAGVIQSPRHLIKEKRETATLKCYPIPRHDTVYWYQQGPGQDPQFLISFYEKMQSDKGSIPDRFSAQQFSDYHSELNMSSLELGDSALYFCASSLVFGAAYEQYFGPGTRLTVT.

This clone was observed a handful of times. The chain has TRBV29-1 and TRBJ2-7; 7 positions match TRBD1. The CDR3 totals 15 residues. J lost 0 bases, V lost 6 bases, and 11 bases had no gene match. Germline V gene lookup returns CDR1 SQVTM and CDR2 ANQGSEA. The CDR3 DNA reads as TGCAGCGTCGCCAACCTTGGGGACAGCTCCTACGAGCAGTACTTC. Amino acid sequence: CSVANLGDSSYEQYF.

A word on this clone: The conserved phenylalanine or tryptophan is not found at the CDR3 terminus, so this likely reflects a read error. The V and J genes are TRBV6-4 and TRBJ2-3; 10 bases align to TRBD2. Germline-derived CDR1 and CDR2 are MRHNA and SNTAGT. The CDR3 covers 14 residues. The junction had 1 base not matched to a gene; V was cut back by 5 bases and J by 2 bases. Here the CDR3 DNA reads TGTGCCAGCAGTAGCGGGGGGGCCACAGATACGCAGTATGTT. Translation gives CASSSGGATDTQYV.

The chain carries TRBV9 and TRBJ1-3, with 8 bases aligning to TRBD1. V gave up 0 bases and J gave up 4 bases; unmatched junction bases: 3. The germline V gene encodes CDR1 SGDLS and CDR2 YYNGEE. The CDR3 consists of 15 residues. The CDR3 region is CASSVEGQAGNTIYF. DNA for the CDR3: TGTGCCAGCAGCGTAGAGGGACAGGCCGGAAACACCATATATTTT.

The sample holds one count of this clone. The J gene is TRBJ2-3, the V gene TRBV10-3, with 9 positions matching TRBD2. CDR1 and CDR2 from the germline V gene are ENHRY and SYGVKD. V shed 6 bases and J 12 bases; nucleotides not matched to a gene: 4. This CDR3 has 11 residues. The CDR3 protein is CAISSAGGQYF. The DNA for the CDR3 is TGTGCCATCAGCTCAGCGGGGGGACAGTATTTT.

For the CDR3, the DNA is TGCGCCAGCAGAAAACAGGGATCTGAAGCTTTCTTT. As protein: CASRKQGSEAFF. V and J are TRBV23-1 and TRBJ1-1; D is perhaps TRBD1 (6 bases). TRBV23-1 is an ORF; its function is uncertain. Trimming removed 6 bases at V and 6 bases at J, with 11 bases between. The CDR3 extends over 12 amino acids.

This clone was detected a few times. The chain joins TRBV6-5 to TRBJ1-5; D remains ambiguous. The germline gives CDR1 MNHEY, CDR2 SVGAGI. Trimming shortened V by 5 bases and J by 4 bases, and 9 bases separated the two germline ends. This CDR3 spans 13 amino acids. For the CDR3, the DNA is TGTGCCAGCAGTCGGGATTCGAATCAGCCCCAGCATTTT. As protein: CASSRDSNQPQHF.